The 5 T cell receptor beta chains in this list originate from one sample, sequenced in a study of CXCR3-negative and CXCR3-positive naive CD8 T cells. Study results and limitations: Greater hydrophobicity was found in TRB CDR3s of CXCR3-positive naive cells than of CXCR3-negative naive cells.

These TCRs' antigens remain unknown. The authors prepared UMI-labeled TRB cDNA libraries by 5' RACE. TCRdb reanalyzed the 5' RACE reads, giving one entry per CDR3 protein sequence and no DNA. Its clone listing holds approximately 48,000 distinct CDR3 sequences. The sample taken for sequencing was naive CXCR3+ CD8+ T cells from blood. Subset reported: CD45RO-CCR7+CD27+CD95- naive CD8+ T cells expressing CXCR3 (TNR3+). These receptors all stem from a human donor in good health. Some clones in this sample may be carry-over from other donors' samples.

The V and J genes are TRBV28 and TRBJ2-7; TCRdb returns TRBD1, unconfirmable since there is no DNA. There are 13 residues in the CDR3. The V gene's germline CDR1 is MDHEN and CDR2 SYDVKM. The CDR3 is CASSRDRTHEQYF.

The CDR3 loop is CASSLSGGTDTQYF. This chain links TRBV7-6 with TRBJ2-3. Germline V gene data show CDR1 as SGHVS and CDR2 as FNYEAQ. The CDR3 consists of 14 residues.

V is TRBV10-2 and J is TRBJ1-1; TCRdb designates TRBD1, a call that cannot be tested without DNA. The CDR3 has 15 amino acids. CDR1 and CDR2 (germline): WSHSY, SAAADI. The CDR3 here is CASSEPQVMNTEAFF.

The chain carries TRBV6-6 and TRBJ1-2; absent DNA, TCRdb's TRBD1 call cannot be checked. Germline values: CDR1 MNHNY, CDR2 SVGAGI (reference sequence). The CDR3 length is 19 residues. CDR3 protein: CASSYSQGFQRTANYGYTF.

This chain joins TRBV27 and TRBJ1-5; TCRdb indicates TRBD1, and absent DNA this call remains unverified. The germline V gene encodes CDR1 MNHEY and CDR2 SMNVEV (reference sequence). The CDR3 contains 15 residues. The CDR3 protein is CASSLSWGGAHPQHF.